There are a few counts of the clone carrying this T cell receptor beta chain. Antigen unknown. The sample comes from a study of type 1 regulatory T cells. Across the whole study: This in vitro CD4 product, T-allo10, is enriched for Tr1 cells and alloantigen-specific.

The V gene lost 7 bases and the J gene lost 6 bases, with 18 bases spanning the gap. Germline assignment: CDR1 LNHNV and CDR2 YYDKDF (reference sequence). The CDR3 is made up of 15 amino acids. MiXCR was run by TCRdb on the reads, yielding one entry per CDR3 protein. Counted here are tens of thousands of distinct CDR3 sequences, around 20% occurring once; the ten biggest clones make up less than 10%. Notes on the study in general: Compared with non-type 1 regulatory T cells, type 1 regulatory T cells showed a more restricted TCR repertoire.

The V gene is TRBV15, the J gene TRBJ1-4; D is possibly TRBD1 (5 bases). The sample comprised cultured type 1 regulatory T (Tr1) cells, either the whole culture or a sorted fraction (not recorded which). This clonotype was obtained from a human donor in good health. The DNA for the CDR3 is TGTGCCACCACCCCGCGTTGGGGCCAGGATGAAAAACTGTTTTTT. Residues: CATTPRWGQDEKLFF. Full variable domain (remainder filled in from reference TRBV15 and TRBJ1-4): DAMVIQNPRYQVTQFGKPVTLSCSQTLNHNVMYWYQQKSSQAPKLLFHYYDKDFNNEADTPDNFQSRRPNTSFCFLDIRSPGLGDTAMYLCATTPRWGQDEKLFFGSGTQLSVL.